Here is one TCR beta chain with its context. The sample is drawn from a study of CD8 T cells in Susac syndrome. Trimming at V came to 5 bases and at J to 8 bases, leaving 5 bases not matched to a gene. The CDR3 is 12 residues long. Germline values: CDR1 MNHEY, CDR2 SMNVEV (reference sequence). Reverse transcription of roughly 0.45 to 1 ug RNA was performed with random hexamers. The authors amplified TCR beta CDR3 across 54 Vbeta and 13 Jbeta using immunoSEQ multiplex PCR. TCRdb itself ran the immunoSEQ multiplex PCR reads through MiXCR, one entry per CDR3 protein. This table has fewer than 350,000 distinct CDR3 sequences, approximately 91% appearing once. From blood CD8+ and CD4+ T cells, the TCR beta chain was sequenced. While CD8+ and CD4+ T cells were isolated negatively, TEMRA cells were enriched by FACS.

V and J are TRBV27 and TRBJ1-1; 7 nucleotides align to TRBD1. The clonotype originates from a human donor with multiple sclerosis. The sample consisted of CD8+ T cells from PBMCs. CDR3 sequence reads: CASSPGTAEAFF. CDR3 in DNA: TGTGCCAGCAGTCCCGGGACAGCCGAAGCTTTCTTT.